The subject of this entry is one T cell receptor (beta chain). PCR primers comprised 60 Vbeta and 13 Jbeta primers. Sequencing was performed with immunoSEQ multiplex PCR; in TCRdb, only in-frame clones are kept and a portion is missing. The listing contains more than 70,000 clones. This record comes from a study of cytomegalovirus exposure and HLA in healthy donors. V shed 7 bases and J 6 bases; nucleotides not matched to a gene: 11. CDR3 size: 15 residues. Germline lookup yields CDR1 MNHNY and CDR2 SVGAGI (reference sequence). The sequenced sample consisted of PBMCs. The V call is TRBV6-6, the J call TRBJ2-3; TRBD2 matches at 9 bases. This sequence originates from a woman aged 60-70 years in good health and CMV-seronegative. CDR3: CASTTIAGVVDTQYF. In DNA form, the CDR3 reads TGTGCCAGCACAACTATAGCGGGAGTGGTGGATACGCAGTATTTT.